This T cell receptor beta chain was sequenced in a study of T cell repertoires in cytomegalovirus infection. In the study overall: Carrying CMV and the relevant HLA type showed in public TCR beta signatures. Study-level findings and limits: Dominating the ex vivo response were TCR beta clonotypes that were CMV-specific and HLA-C-restricted.

V was pared by 1 base and J by 8 bases, with 15 bases between. Germline V gene sequence: CDR1 SGHTA, CDR2 FQGNSA. The CDR3 loop spans 15 amino acids. From the reads, TCRdb called clonotypes with MiXCR, one entry per CDR3 protein. The table lists 310,000 or so distinct CDR3 sequences, just under 25% of them singletons. This clonotype was seen ten or more times. The antigen remains unidentified. This chain links TRBV7-2 with TRBJ2-1; D is unresolved. This TCR was sampled from a human donor in good health (CMV status not recorded). Some clones in this sample may be carry-over from other donors' samples. The material sequenced was cultured PBMCs, taken from culture after CMV antigen stimulation. The CDR3 loop is CASSLGGQRQDEQFF. DNA of the CDR3: TGTGCCAGCAGCTTAGGGGGTCAACGGCAGGATGAGCAGTTCTTC.